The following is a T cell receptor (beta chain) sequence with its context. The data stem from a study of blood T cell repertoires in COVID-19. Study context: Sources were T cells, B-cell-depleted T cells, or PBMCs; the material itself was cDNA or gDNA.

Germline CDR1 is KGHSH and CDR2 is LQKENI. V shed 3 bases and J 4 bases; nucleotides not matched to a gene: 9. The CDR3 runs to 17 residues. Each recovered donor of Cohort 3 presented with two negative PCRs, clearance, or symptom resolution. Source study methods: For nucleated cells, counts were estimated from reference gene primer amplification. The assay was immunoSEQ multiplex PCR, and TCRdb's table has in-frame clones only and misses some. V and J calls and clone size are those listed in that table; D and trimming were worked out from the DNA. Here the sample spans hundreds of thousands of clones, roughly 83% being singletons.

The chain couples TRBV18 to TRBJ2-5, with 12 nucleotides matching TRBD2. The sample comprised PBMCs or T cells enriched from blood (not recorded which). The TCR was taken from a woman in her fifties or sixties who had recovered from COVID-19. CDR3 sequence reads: CASSPQTSGRARETQYF. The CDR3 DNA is TGTGCCAGCTCACCTCAGACTAGCGGGAGAGCTAGAGAGACCCAGTACTTC.